A selection of T cell receptor beta chains follows, all from one sample in a study of T-cell memory formation after mild COVID-19. TCRdb recomputed calls from the 5' RACE reads with MiXCR, one row per CDR3 protein. The sample holds a few hundred thousand distinct CDR3 sequences; about a fifth are singletons and the top ten take roughly 9.1%. The sequencing sample was made of PBMCs or a T cell subset sorted from them (not recorded which). These TCRs come from an adult woman who had mild COVID-19 (a few samples of this study predate the infection). Cell type and time point are not known. The CDR3 runs from the conserved cysteine through the conserved F or W. The order of the fields is V gene, D gene, clone size, J gene, CDR3 DNA, CDR3 protein. A D gene is named only where the DNA matches it firmly. Clone size is given for some rows only: seen once, a few or many times, or a class if the clone is expanded.

V gene: TRBV15; D gene: -; clone size: -; J gene: TRBJ1-2; CDR3 DNA: TGTGCCACCAGCAGCCGCGGGGGTTGGGGCTACACCTTC; CDR3 protein: CATSSRGGWGYTF
V gene: TRBV7-7; D gene: TRBD2; clone size: -; J gene: TRBJ2-1; CDR3 DNA: TGTGCTAGCAGTCGTGGAGCGGGGAGCAATGAGCAGTTCTTC; CDR3 protein: CASSRGAGSNEQFF
V gene: TRBV5-5; D gene: -; clone size: -; J gene: TRBJ2-3; CDR3 DNA: TGTGCCAGCAGCTCAACTCCTAGGGGCACAGATACGCAGTATTTT; CDR3 protein: CASSSTPRGTDTQYF
V gene: TRBV5-5; D gene: TRBD1; clone size: -; J gene: TRBJ2-1; CDR3 DNA: TGTGCCAGCAGCGTGAGGACAGGGGGCCCGCTAGCGGCCTACAATGAGCAGTTCTTC; CDR3 protein: CASSVRTGGPLAAYNEQFF
V gene: TRBV27; D gene: TRBD1; clone size: -; J gene: TRBJ2-7; CDR3 DNA: TGTGCCAGCGGAAGAGACAGGGAACAGTACTTC; CDR3 protein: CASGRDREQYF
V gene: TRBV29-1; D gene: -; clone size: -; J gene: TRBJ2-2; CDR3 DNA: TGCAGCGTTGACAAAGGGTCCGGGGAGCTGTTTTTT; CDR3 protein: CSVDKGSGELFF
V gene: TRBV7-9; D gene: -; clone size: few; J gene: TRBJ1-2; CDR3 DNA: TGTGCCAGCCGGGGGTTCCGCGGGACCTCTATCTATGGCTACACCTTC; CDR3 protein: CASRGFRGTSIYGYTF
V gene: TRBV6-2/TRBV6-3; D gene: -; clone size: few; J gene: TRBJ2-2; CDR3 DNA: TGTGCCAGCAAAGCGGACCCAATCTTCACCGGGGAGCTGTTTTTT; CDR3 protein: CASKADPIFTGELFF
V gene: TRBV27; D gene: -; clone size: -; J gene: TRBJ2-1; CDR3 DNA: TGTGCCAGCAGTTTATTGAGGGGCGTGGGAGACAATGAGCAGTTCTTC; CDR3 protein: CASSLLRGVGDNEQFF
V gene: TRBV12-3/TRBV12-4; D gene: TRBD2; clone size: -; J gene: TRBJ2-5; CDR3 DNA: TGTGCCAGCACTCCTAGCGGATTCGCAGAGACCCAGTACTTC; CDR3 protein: CASTPSGFAETQYF
V gene: TRBV7-2; D gene: TRBD1; clone size: few; J gene: TRBJ2-3; CDR3 DNA: TGTGCCAGCAGCCTAGGGACAGGGGGCGGTCAAGATACGCAGTATTTT; CDR3 protein: CASSLGTGGGQDTQYF